This T cell receptor beta chain emerged from a study of CD8 T cells in Susac syndrome. Study-wide results and limits: Susac-specific public clones numbered approximately 15 in total CD8+ repertoires (and roughly five in CD8+ TEMRA repertoires).

To note about this clonotype: Its specificity is unknown.

The CDR3 consists of 16 residues. V was trimmed by 2 bases and J by 0 bases, leaving 13 bases between them. The germline gives CDR1 KGHSH, CDR2 LQKENI. RNA amounts of roughly 0.45 to 1 ug underwent reverse transcription with random hexamers. Amplification of the TCR beta CDR3 was carried out by immunoSEQ multiplex PCR, which spanned a total of 54 Vbeta and 13 Jbeta segments. TCRdb processed the immunoSEQ multiplex PCR reads anew with MiXCR; each CDR3 protein has one entry. The table has approximately 120,000 distinct CDR3 sequences, around 95% seen once. The chain combines TRBV18 with TRBJ1-2; weak D call: TRBD1 (6 bases). Sequencing was done on a sample of CD8+ T cells from PBMCs. This clonotype was sampled from a human donor with Susac syndrome. The CDR3 loop is CASSPGQGTPNYGYTF. CDR3 nucleotides: TGTGCCAGCTCACCAGGCCAGGGGACCCCTAACTATGGCTACACCTTC.